These T cell receptor beta chains were read from a single sample in a study of shared clonotypes between healthy human individuals. This table comes from immunoSEQ multiplex PCR, and its TCRdb copy is limited to in-frame clones, with some not included. The sample lists roughly 2.2 million clones, approximately 90% seen once, with 0.37% in the top ten. Sequenced sample: naive CD4+ T cells from PBMCs. The receptors derive from a man between 18 and 35 years old in good health. Some clones in this sample may be carry-over from other donors' samples. CDR3s include the opening cysteine and the closing phenylalanine or tryptophan. D genes are given only for firm matches. The size entry is marked missing in some rows and otherwise reads once, few, many or a size class.

length,J,V,size,D,DNA,CDR3
15,TRBJ2-5,TRBV5-4,.,TRBD1,TGTGCCAGCAGCTATCGACAGGGGTCGACGGAGACCCAGTACTTC,CASSYRQGSTETQYF
19,TRBJ2-6,TRBV4-2,.,TRBD1,TGTGCCAGCAGCCAAGCTACGGGACAGGGTTTAGCTGGGGCCAACGTCCTGACTTTC,CASSQATGQGLAGANVLTF
15,TRBJ1-1,TRBV5-5,.,.,TGTGCCAGCAGCTTTTCCCCTTTAGGTACCTCCGAGACTTTCTTT,CASSFSPLGTSETFF
14,TRBJ2-1,TRBV19,.,TRBD2,TGTGCCAGTGCTGGGACTAGCGGGAGAGGCGAGCAGTTCTTC,CASAGTSGRGEQFF
14,TRBJ2-1,TRBV11-2,.,.,TGTGCCAGCAGCTCCAACTCCGGACACAATGAGCAGTTCTTC,CASSSNSGHNEQFF
16,TRBJ2-5,TRBV28,.,TRBD1,TGTGCCAGCAGTTTTTGGGGCAGGGGGTTGGGAGAGACCCAGTACTTC,CASSFWGRGLGETQYF
14,TRBJ2-1,TRBV18,.,.,TGTGCCAGCTCACCACCAACACTAGCTTCCCGACAGTTCTTC,CASSPPTLASRQFF
15,TRBJ2-7,TRBV28,.,.,TGTGCCAGCAGCAGCCGGGACCTAAGCTCCTACGAGCAGTACTTC,CASSSRDLSSYEQYF
16,TRBJ2-5,TRBV7-2,.,TRBD2,TGTGCCAGCAGCAAACCGGGACTAGCGGGACGAGAGACCCAGTACTTC,CASSKPGLAGRETQYF
14,TRBJ1-1,TRBV28,.,TRBD1,TGTGCCAGCAGCTCGGGACAGGGGAATTCCGAAGCTTTCTTT,CASSSGQGNSEAFF
15,TRBJ2-7,TRBV6-1,.,TRBD2,TGTGCCAGCAGTGTTCGACTAGCGGGAGATTACGAGCAGTACTTC,CASSVRLAGDYEQYF
12,TRBJ1-2,TRBV28,.,.,TGTGCCAGCAGAGAGGGGGGGGAGGTTCACACCTTC,CASREGGEVHTF
12,TRBJ2-1,TRBV2,.,.,TGTGCCAGCAGTATAATGGCGGGCTTGGCAGTCTTC,CASSIMAGLAVF
15,TRBJ2-2,TRBV5-1,.,.,TGCGCCAGCCACGTCGGTAGCCCGGAAGACGGGGAGCTGTTTTTT,CASHVGSPEDGELFF
13,TRBJ2-7,TRBV11-2,.,.,TGTGCCAGCAGACCACCACCGGGGACCGAGCAGTACTTC,CASRPPPGTEQYF
11,TRBJ1-2,TRBV20-1,few,.,TGCAGTGCTAATCGGAACTATGGCTACACCTTC,CSANRNYGYTF
15,TRBJ1-1,TRBV5-1,.,.,TGCGCCAGCAGCTTTACCGGGACACGGAACACTGAAGCTTTCTTT,CASSFTGTRNTEAFF
14,TRBJ2-3,TRBV13,.,.,TGTGCCAGCAGGCTCGTTGACGGCACAGATACGCAGTATTTT,CASRLVDGTDTQYF
15,TRBJ2-2,TRBV11-2,.,TRBD2,TGTGCCAGCAGGGGACTAGCGGATAACACCGGGGAGCTGTTTTTT,CASRGLADNTGELFF
15,TRBJ2-1,TRBV5-4,.,TRBD2,TGTGCCAGCAGCTTTAGCGGGAGGATTGGGAATGAGCAGTTCTTC,CASSFSGRIGNEQFF
14,TRBJ1-1,TRBV7-9,.,.,TGTGCCAGCAGCAAACTGCTGCGACGGAGACGAGCTTTCTTT,CASSKLLRRRRAFF
14,TRBJ1-1,TRBV19,.,.,TGTGCCAGTATAAACACTTCCATAAACACTGAAGCTTTCTTT,CASINTSINTEAFF
14,TRBJ2-3,TRBV5-1,.,.,TGCGCCAGCAGCTTGGGGACTAGCACAGATACGCAGTATTTT,CASSLGTSTDTQYF
14,TRBJ1-1,TRBV5-1,.,.,TGCGCCAGCAGCTTGGCCGTGGGTTGGACTGAAGCTTTCTTT,CASSLAVGWTEAFF
13,TRBJ1-1,TRBV28,few,.,TGTGCCAGCAACGGGTTTAGAAACACTGAAGCTTTCTTT,CASNGFRNTEAFF
12,TRBJ2-5,TRBV30,.,.,TGTGCCTGGAGTGTCCAATTCGGGACCCAGTACTTC,CAWSVQFGTQYF
13,TRBJ1-4,TRBV6-5,.,TRBD1,TGTGCCAGCAGGCAGGGGGGGAATGAAAAACTGTTTTTT,CASRQGGNEKLFF
15,TRBJ2-2,TRBV7-2,.,.,TGTGCCAGCAGCGCATACAGGGTAGTGACCGGGGAGCTGTTTTTT,CASSAYRVVTGELFF
15,TRBJ2-7,TRBV4-1,.,.,TGCGCCAGCAGCCACGGAAGGACGTTAGCCTACGAGCAGTACTTC,CASSHGRTLAYEQYF
14,TRBJ2-7,TRBV15,.,.,TGTGCCACCAGCAGAGAGCCCAGCTCCTACGAGCAGTACTTC,CATSREPSSYEQYF
13,TRBJ2-1,TRBV5-1,once,.,TGCGCCAGCAGCTATGGACAAGTCATTGAGCAGTTCTTC,CASSYGQVIEQFF
14,TRBJ2-7,TRBV7-3,.,.,TGTGCCAGCAGCCTAGGCCCTTCTGTCTACGAGCAGTACTTC,CASSLGPSVYEQYF
13,TRBJ1-2,TRBV28,.,.,TGTGCCAGCAGTCAGGCAGGGTTCTATGGCTACACCTTC,CASSQAGFYGYTF
11,TRBJ1-5,TRBV14,few,.,TGTGCCAGCGCGGGCTCTCAGCCCCAGCATTTT,CASAGSQPQHF